Below, 13 T cell receptor beta chains from the same sample are listed, as sequenced in a study of blood T cell repertoires in COVID-19. Generated by immunoSEQ multiplex PCR, the TCRdb table keeps only in-frame clones and is missing some. Of 110,000 to 150,000 clones listed, roughly 89% are singletons. Material for sequencing was peripheral blood. The receptors derive from a man between 60 and 75 years old with active or convalescent COVID-19.

In DNA, the CDR3 is TGTGCCAGCCGCGGGACAGGGGGCGTGGGGAGCACTGAAGCTTTCTTT. Its translation: CASRGTGGVGSTEAFF. V is TRBV27 and J is TRBJ1-1, with TRBD1 matching over 12 bases. Unmatched junction bases numbered 11, after V lost 8 bases and J lost 4 bases. CDR1 and CDR2 (germline): MNHEY, SMNVEV (reference sequence). The CDR3 runs to 16 residues.

The V and J genes are TRBV7-9 and TRBJ1-4, with TRBD1 matching over 9 bases. There are 16 residues in the CDR3. V trimming: 4 bases; J trimming: 6 bases; junction bases outside the gene matches: 9. Germline values: CDR1 SEHNR, CDR2 FQNEAQ (reference sequence). The CDR3 protein is CASSWMAGQGHEKLFF. The DNA of the CDR3 is TGTGCCAGCAGCTGGATGGCGGGACAGGGCCATGAAAAACTGTTTTTT. Full variable domain (outside the CDR3, taken from reference TRBV7-9 and TRBJ1-4): DTGVSQNPRHKITKRGQNVTFRCDPISEHNRLYWYRQTLGQGPEFLTYFQNEAQLEKSRLLSDRFSAERPKGSFSTLEIQRTEQGDSAMYLCASSWMAGQGHEKLFFGSGTQLSVL.

This chain connects TRBV2 to TRBJ1-1; the D gene is possibly TRBD1 (5 bases). V lost 6 bases, J lost 1 base, and 9 bases lay in between. This CDR3 is 13 amino acids long. CDR1 and CDR2 (germline): SNHLY, FYNNEI. The CDR3: CASSPGQNTEAFF. The CDR3 nucleotides are TGTGCCAGCAGCCCCGGACAGAACACTGAAGCTTTCTTT.

The chain is built from TRBV6-4 and TRBJ1-1; the D is unclear. Germline values: CDR1 MRHNA, CDR2 SNTAGT. V shed 7 bases and J shed 5 bases, with 17 bases lying between them. The CDR3 runs to 14 residues. The CDR3 DNA follows: TGTGCCAGCACCCCGGAATCGGGTGTAACTGAAGCTTTCTTT. Translated: CASTPESGVTEAFF.

V and J are TRBV18 and TRBJ2-1; D is perhaps TRBD1 (6 bases). V shed 4 bases and J shed 5 bases, with 9 bases lying between them. This CDR3 is 13 amino acids long. CDR1 and CDR2 from the germline V gene are KGHSH and LQKENI. DNA for the CDR3: TGTGCCAGCTCACTTCGGACAGACAATGAGCAGTTCTTC. It codes for CASSLRTDNEQFF.

The V gene is TRBV2, the J gene TRBJ2-5; D may be TRBD2 (6 bases). Germline V lookup: CDR1 SNHLY, CDR2 FYNNEI. V dropped 9 bases and J dropped 7 bases, with 18 bases sitting between them. The CDR3 length is 13 residues. CDR3 DNA: TGTGCCAGTTCCGGGGGACCCTTCGGGACCCAGTACTTC. The encoded protein is CASSGGPFGTQYF.

The chain carries TRBV5-1 and TRBJ1-1, with 7 positions matching TRBD1. J gave up 3 bases and V 7 bases, and 3 bases lay outside the gene matches. This CDR3 contains 12 residues. Germline V gene data show CDR1 as SGHRS and CDR2 as YFSETQ. CDR3 coding DNA: TGCGCCAGCGGAACAGGGGACACTGAAGCTTTCTTT. Amino acid sequence: CASGTGDTEAFF.

This clone was observed a handful of times. Other nucleotide sequences in the sample specify the same CDR3. The gene calls are TRBV9 and TRBJ2-3; D gene unclear. The V end lost 7 bases, the J end lost 4 bases, and 13 bases lay between the germline ends. CDR3 size: 13 residues. The germline CDR1 and CDR2 sequences are SGDLS and YYNGEE. The CDR3 DNA follows: TGTGCCAGCTCTCCAGGATCGCCAGATACGCAGTATTTT. Amino acid sequence: CASSPGSPDTQYF.

The genes are TRBV7-9 and TRBJ2-1; D remains ambiguous. The CDR3 extends over 12 amino acids. The V gene's germline CDR1 is SEHNR and CDR2 FQNEAQ (reference sequence). V shed 5 bases and J shed 15 bases, with 17 bases lying between them. As DNA, the CDR3 is TGTGCCAGCAGCCCCAGCCAGGCTACACCGTTCTTC. This gives the protein CASSPSQATPFF.

This chain uses TRBV6-5 with TRBJ1-2; tentative D call: TRBD1 (6 bases). Germline assignment: CDR1 MNHEY and CDR2 SVGAGI. The CDR3 spans 13 residues. Trimming took off 6 bases at V and 5 bases at J, with 13 bases between the two ends. CDR3 loop: CASSDRPEYGYTF. The CDR3 nucleotides are TGTGCCAGCAGCGACAGGCCGGAGTATGGCTACACCTTC.

The chain joins TRBV2 to TRBJ1-6; perhaps TRBD1 as D (5 bases). Trimming took off 3 bases at V and 9 bases at J, with 15 bases between the two ends. The CDR3 spans 15 residues. Germline lookup yields CDR1 SNHLY and CDR2 FYNNEI. The CDR3 DNA follows: TGTGCCAGCAGTGATCCGGGGGTCCTGGGTTCACCCCTCCACTTT. It is translated as CASSDPGVLGSPLHF.

The V and J genes are TRBV30 and TRBJ1-2, with D perhaps matching TRBD1 (5 bases). Germline CDR1 and CDR2: GTSNPN and SVGIG (reference sequence). Trimming took off 4 bases at V and 6 bases at J, with 12 bases between the two ends. The CDR3 runs to 12 residues. CDR3 protein: CAWKGKGNGYTF. CDR3 nucleotide sequence: TGTGCCTGGAAGGGGAAGGGAAATGGCTACACCTTC.

The chain links TRBV5-5 to TRBJ1-6, with D perhaps TRBD1 (6 bases). This CDR3 has 14 amino acids. Germline-derived CDR1 and CDR2 are SGHKS and YYEKEE (reference sequence). The V gene lost 1 base and the J gene lost 9 bases, with 11 bases spanning the gap. The CDR3 coding sequence is TGTGCCAGCAGCTTGCAGGGGACGAGTTCACCCCTCCACTTT. This translates into CASSLQGTSSPLHF.